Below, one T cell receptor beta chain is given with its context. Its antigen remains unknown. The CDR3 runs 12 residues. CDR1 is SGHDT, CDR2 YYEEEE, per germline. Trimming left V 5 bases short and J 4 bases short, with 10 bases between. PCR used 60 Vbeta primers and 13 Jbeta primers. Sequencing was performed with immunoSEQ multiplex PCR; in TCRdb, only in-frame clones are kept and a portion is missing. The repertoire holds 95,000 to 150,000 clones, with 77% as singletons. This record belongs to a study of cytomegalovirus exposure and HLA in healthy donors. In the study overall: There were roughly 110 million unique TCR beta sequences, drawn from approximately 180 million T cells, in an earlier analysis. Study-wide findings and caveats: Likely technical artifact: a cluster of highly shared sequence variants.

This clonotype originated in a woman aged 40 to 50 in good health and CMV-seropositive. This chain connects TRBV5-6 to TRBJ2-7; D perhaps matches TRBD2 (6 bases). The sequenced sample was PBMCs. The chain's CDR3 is CASSRGLYEQYF. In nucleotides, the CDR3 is TGTGCCAGCAGTCGGGGACTTTACGAGCAGTACTTC.